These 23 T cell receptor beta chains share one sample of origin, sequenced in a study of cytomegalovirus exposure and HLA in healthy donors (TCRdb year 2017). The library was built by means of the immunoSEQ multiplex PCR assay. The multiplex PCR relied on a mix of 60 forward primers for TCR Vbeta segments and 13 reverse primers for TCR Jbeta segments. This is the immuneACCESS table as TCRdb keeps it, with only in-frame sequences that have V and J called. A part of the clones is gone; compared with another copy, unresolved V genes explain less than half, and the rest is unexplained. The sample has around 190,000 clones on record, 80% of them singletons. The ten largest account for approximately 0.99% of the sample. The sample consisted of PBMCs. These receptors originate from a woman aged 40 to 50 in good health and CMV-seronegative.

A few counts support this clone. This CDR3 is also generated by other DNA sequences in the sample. The CDR3 loop is CASSSGVNTEAFF. The CDR3 DNA reads as TGTGCCAGCAGCTCCGGGGTTAACACTGAAGCTTTCTTT. This chain uses TRBV7-3 with TRBJ1-1; unclear D gene. Germline CDR1 and CDR2: SGHTA and FQGTGA. Trimming shortened V by 4 bases and J by 2 bases, and 8 bases separated the two germline ends. The CDR3 has 13 amino acids.

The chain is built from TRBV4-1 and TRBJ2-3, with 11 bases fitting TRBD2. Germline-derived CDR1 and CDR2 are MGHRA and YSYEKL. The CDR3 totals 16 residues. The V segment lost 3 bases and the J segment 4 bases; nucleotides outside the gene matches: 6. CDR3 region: CASSQWTSGLPDTQYF. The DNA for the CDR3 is TGCGCCAGCAGCCAGTGGACTAGCGGGTTACCAGATACGCAGTATTTT.

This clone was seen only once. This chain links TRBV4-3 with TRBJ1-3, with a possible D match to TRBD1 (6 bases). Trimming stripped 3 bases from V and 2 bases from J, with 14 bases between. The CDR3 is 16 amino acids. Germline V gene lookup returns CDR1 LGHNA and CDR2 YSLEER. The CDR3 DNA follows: TGCGCCAGCAGCCAGGAGAGAACAGGGACTGGAAACACCATATATTTT. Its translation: CASSQERTGTGNTIYF.

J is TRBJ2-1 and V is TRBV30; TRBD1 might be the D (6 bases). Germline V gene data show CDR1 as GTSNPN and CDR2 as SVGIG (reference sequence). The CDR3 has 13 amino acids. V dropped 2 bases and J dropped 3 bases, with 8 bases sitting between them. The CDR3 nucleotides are TGTGCCTGGAGTATGGACAGCTACAATGAGCAGTTCTTC. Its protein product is CAWSMDSYNEQFF.

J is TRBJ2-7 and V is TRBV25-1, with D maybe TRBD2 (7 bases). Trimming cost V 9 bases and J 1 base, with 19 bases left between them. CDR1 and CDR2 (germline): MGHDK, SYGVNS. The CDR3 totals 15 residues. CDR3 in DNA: TGTGCCAGTGCCTTTGGGGGGAGGGGGTCCTACGAGCAGTACTTC. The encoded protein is CASAFGGRGSYEQYF.

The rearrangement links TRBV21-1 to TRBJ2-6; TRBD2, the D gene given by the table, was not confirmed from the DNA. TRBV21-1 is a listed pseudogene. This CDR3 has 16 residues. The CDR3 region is CANLAGSLTGANVLTF. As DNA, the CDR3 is TGTGCCAACCTAGCGGGAAGCCTCACTGGGGCCAACGTCCTGACTTTC.

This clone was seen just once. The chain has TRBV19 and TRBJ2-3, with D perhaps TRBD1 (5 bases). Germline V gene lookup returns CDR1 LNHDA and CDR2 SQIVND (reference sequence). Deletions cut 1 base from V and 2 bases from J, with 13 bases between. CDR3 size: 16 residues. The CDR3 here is CASSIGGGRATDTQYF. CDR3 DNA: TGTGCCAGTAGTATAGGGGGCGGTAGGGCCACAGATACGCAGTATTTT. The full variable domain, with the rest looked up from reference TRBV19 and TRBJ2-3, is DGGITQSPKYLFRKEGQNVTLSCEQNLNHDAMYWYRQDPGQGLRLIYYSQIVNDFQKGDIAEGYSVSREKKESFPLTVTSAQKNPTAFYLCASSIGGGRATDTQYFGPGTRLTVL.

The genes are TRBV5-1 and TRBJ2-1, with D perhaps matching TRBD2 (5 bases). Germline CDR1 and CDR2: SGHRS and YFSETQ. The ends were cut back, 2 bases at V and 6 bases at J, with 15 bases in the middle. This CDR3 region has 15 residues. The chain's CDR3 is CASSFTRVSGNEQFF. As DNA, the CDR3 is TGCGCCAGCAGCTTTACGCGGGTTAGTGGCAATGAGCAGTTCTTC. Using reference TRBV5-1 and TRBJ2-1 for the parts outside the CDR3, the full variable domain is KAGVTQTPRYLIKTRGQQVTLSCSPISGHRSVSWYQQTPGQGLQFLFEYFSETQRNKGNFPGRFSGRQFSNSRSEMNVSTLELGDSALYLCASSFTRVSGNEQFFGPGTRLTVL.

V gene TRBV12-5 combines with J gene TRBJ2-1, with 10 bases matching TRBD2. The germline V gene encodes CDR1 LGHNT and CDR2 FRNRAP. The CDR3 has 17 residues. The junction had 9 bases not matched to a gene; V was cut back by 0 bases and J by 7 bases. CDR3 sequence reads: CASGLVPGTSVWNEQFF. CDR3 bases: TGTGCTAGTGGTTTGGTCCCCGGGACTAGCGTTTGGAATGAGCAGTTCTTC.

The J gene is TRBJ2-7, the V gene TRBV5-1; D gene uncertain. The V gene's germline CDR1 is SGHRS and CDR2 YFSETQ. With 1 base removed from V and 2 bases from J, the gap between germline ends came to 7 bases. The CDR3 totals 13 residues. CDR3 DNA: TGCGCCAGCAGCTTGATGTTAGCCTACGAGCAGTACTTC. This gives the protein CASSLMLAYEQYF.

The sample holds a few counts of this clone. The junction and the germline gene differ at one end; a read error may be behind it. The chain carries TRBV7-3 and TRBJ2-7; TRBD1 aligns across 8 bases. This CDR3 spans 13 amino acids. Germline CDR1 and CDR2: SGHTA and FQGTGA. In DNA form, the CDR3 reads TGTGCCAGCAGCTTACAGGGGGCGACAAAAAGTAACTTC. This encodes CASSLQGATKSNF.

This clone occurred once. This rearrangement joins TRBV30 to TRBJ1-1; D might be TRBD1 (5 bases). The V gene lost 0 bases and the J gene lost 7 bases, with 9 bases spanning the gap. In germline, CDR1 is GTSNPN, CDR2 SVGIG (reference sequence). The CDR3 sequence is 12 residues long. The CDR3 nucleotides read TGTGCCTGGAGTGTCCGGGGGATTGAAGCTTTCTTT. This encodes CAWSVRGIEAFF.

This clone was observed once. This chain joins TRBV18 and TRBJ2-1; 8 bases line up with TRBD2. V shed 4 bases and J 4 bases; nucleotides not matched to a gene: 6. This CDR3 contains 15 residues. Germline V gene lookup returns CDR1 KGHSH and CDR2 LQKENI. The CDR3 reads CASSQGAGVYNEQFF. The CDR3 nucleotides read TGTGCCAGCTCACAAGGAGCGGGGGTATACAATGAGCAGTTCTTC.

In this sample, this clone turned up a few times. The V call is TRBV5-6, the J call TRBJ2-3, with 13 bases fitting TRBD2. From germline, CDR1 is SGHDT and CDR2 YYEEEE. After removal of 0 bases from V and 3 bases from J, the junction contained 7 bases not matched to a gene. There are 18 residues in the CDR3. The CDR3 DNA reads TGTGCCAGCAGCTTGGCCATGCGGACTAGCGGGAGTACAGATACGCAGTATTTT. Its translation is CASSLAMRTSGSTDTQYF.

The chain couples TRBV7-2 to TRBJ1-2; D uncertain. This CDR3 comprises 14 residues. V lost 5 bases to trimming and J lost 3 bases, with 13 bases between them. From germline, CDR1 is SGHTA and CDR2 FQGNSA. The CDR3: CASSPEPADYGYTF. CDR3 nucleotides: TGTGCCAGCAGCCCGGAGCCGGCGGACTATGGCTACACCTTC.

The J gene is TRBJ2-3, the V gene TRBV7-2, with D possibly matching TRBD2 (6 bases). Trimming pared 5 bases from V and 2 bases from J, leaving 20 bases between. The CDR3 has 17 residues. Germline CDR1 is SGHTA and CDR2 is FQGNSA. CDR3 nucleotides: TGTGCCAGCAGCCAAAGATGGAGGGAGGCGCCCACAGATACGCAGTATTTT. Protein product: CASSQRWREAPTDTQYF.

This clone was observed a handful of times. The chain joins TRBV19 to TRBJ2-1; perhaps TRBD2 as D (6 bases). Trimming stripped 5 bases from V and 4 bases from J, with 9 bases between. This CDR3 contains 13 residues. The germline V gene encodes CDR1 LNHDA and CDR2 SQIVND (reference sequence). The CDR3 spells CASSSLAYNEQFF. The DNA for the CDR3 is TGTGCCAGTAGTTCGCTAGCGTACAATGAGCAGTTCTTC.

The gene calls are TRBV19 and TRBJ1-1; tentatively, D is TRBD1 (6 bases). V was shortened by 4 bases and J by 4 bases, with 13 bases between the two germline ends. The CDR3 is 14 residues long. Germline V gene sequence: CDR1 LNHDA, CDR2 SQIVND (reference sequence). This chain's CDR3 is CASSRGGDSTEAFF. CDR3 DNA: TGTGCCAGTAGTAGAGGGGGTGATAGCACTGAAGCTTTCTTT.

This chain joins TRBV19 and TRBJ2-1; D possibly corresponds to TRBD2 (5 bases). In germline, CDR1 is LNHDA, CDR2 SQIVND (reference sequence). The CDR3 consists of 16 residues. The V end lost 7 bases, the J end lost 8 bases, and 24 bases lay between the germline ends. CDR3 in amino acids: CASTLLGRRGFDEQFF. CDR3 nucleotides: TGTGCCAGTACTTTACTCGGCCGACGGGGTTTCGATGAGCAGTTCTTC.

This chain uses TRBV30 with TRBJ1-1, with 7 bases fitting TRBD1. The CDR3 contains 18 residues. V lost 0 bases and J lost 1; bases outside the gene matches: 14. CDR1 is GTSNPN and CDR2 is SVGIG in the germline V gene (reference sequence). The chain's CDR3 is CAWSVLGQWRGRNTEAFF. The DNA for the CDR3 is TGTGCCTGGAGTGTACTGGGACAGTGGCGGGGTAGGAACACTGAAGCTTTCTTT.

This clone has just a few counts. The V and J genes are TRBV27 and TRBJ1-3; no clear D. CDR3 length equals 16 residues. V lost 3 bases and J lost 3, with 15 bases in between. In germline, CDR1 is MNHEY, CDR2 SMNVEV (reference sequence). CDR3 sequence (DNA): TGTGCCAGCAGTTTGGATGGCCCAGCGAGTGGAAACACCATATATTTT. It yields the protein CASSLDGPASGNTIYF.

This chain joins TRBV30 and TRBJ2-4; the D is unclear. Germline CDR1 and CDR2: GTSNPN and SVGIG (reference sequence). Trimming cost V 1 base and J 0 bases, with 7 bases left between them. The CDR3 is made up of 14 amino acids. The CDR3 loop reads CAWSDILAKNIQYF. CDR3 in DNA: TGTGCCTGGAGTGACATTTTAGCCAAAAACATTCAGTACTTC.

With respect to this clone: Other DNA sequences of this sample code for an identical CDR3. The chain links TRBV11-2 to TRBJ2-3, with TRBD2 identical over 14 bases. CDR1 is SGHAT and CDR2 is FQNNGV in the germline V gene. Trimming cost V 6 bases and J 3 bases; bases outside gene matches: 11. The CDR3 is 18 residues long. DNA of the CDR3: TGTGCCAGCAGACGCGGGACTAGCGGGAGTAAGGTAACAGATACGCAGTATTTT. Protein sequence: CASRRGTSGSKVTDTQYF.